Listed here are 15 T cell receptor beta chains from one sample, sequenced in a study. TCRdb reanalysed the 5' RACE reads using MiXCR and keeps one entry per CDR3 protein. The table includes some 64,000 distinct CDR3 sequences, 22% detected once. Material for sequencing was memory CD4+ T cells sorted from a lymph node. Subset noted: memory CD4+ T cells, CD4+CD45RO+CD25-. The receptors originated from a female donor with breast cancer.

This clonotype appeared a few times. This rearrangement joins TRBV7-3 to TRBJ2-1, with 11 bases matching TRBD2. Germline values: CDR1 SGHTA, CDR2 FQGTGA. This CDR3 spans 16 amino acids. V dropped 8 bases and J dropped 6; count of bases not matched to a gene: 12. CDR3 DNA sequence: TGTGCCAGCGGGGTTATCACGGGACTAGCGGCCAATGAGCAGTTCTTC. This gives the protein CASGVITGLAANEQFF.

This clonotype turned up a few times. This chain joins TRBV7-9 and TRBJ2-2; 10 bases align to TRBD2. V lost 5 bases, J lost 4 bases, and 4 bases stayed unmatched. The V gene's germline CDR1 is SEHNR and CDR2 FQNEAQ (reference sequence). CDR3 length: 15 residues. In DNA, the CDR3 is TGTGCCAGCAGCCCAGGACTAGCGGTCACCGGGGAGCTGTTTTTT. Its translation is CASSPGLAVTGELFF.

V and J are TRBV5-1 and TRBJ1-2; D is undetermined. Trimming took 3 bases from V and 5 from J, leaving 14 bases between them. CDR3 length: 14 residues. Germline V gene sequence: CDR1 SGHRS, CDR2 YFSETQ. The CDR3 sequence is CASSSSAPEYGYTF. The CDR3 DNA reads TGCGCCAGCAGCTCGTCAGCGCCCGAATATGGCTACACCTTC. The complete variable domain, with remaining parts taken from reference TRBV5-1 and TRBJ1-2, reads KAGVTQTPRYLIKTRGQQVTLSCSPISGHRSVSWYQQTPGQGLQFLFEYFSETQRNKGNFPGRFSGRQFSNSRSEMNVSTLELGDSALYLCASSSSAPEYGYTFGSGTRLTVV.

There are a few counts of this clonotype. V and J are TRBV5-6 and TRBJ2-2; possibly TRBD1 for D (9 bases). CDR1 SGHDT and CDR2 YYEEEE come from the germline V gene. CDR3 length: 17 amino acids. V was cut by 3 bases and J by 6 bases, with 21 bases left in between. The CDR3 nucleotides read TGTGCCAGCAGCTCGGGGGGGACAGGGAAGGAATCCGGGGAGCTGTTTTTT. It translates to CASSSGGTGKESGELFF.

This clonotype was observed at least ten times. The gene calls are TRBV18 and TRBJ2-1; possibly TRBD1 or TRBD2 for D (5 bases each). The germline CDR1 and CDR2 sequences are KGHSH and LQKENI. The CDR3 loop spans 14 amino acids. Trimming shortened V by 4 bases and J by 7 bases, and 14 bases separated the two germline ends. The CDR3 nucleotides read TGTGCCAGCTCACTGGGACGGAACAGTAATGAGCAGTTCTTC. Its protein product is CASSLGRNSNEQFF.

This sequence joins TRBV10-3 and TRBJ2-7, with D uncertain. V gave up 8 bases and J gave up 2 bases, with 16 bases separating them. The germline V gene encodes CDR1 ENHRY and CDR2 SYGVKD. This CDR3 spans 14 amino acids. CDR3: CAISYQSSTYEQYF. In DNA form, the CDR3 reads TGTGCCATCTCCTATCAGAGTTCAACCTACGAGCAGTACTTC.

V is TRBV5-1 and J is TRBJ1-1; TRBD1 is a possible D gene (5 bases). This CDR3 has 15 amino acids. V lost 1 base and J lost 1, with 11 bases in between. CDR1 is SGHRS, CDR2 YFSETQ, per germline. CDR3 region: CASSLSPGGNTEAFF. The CDR3, as DNA: TGCGCCAGCAGCTTGTCTCCGGGGGGGAACACTGAAGCTTTCTTT.

The V call is TRBV5-1, the J call TRBJ2-3; either TRBD1 or TRBD2 may supply D (5 bases each). The CDR3 is 14 residues long. Trimming left V 4 bases short and J 0 bases short, with 9 bases between. The germline V gene encodes CDR1 SGHRS and CDR2 YFSETQ. CDR3 in DNA: TGCGCCAGCAGCGCCCGGGACAGCACAGATACGCAGTATTTT. Its translation: CASSARDSTDTQYF.

This clonotype was found many times. The chain employs TRBV7-3 and TRBJ2-5; TRBD1 or TRBD2 may be the D gene (5 bases each). Per the germline V gene, CDR1 is SGHTA and CDR2 is FQGTGA. The V gene lost 5 bases and the J gene lost 4 bases, with 11 bases spanning the gap. The CDR3 loop spans 13 amino acids. The CDR3: CASSVGAGETQYF. DNA for the CDR3: TGTGCCAGCAGCGTCGGGGCAGGAGAGACCCAGTACTTC. Using reference TRBV7-3 and TRBJ2-5 for the parts outside the CDR3, the full variable domain is GAGVSQTPSNKVTEKGKYVELRCDPISGHTALYWYRQSLGQGPEFLIYFQGTGAADDSGLPNDRFFAVRPEGSVSTLKIQRTERGDSAVYLCASSVGAGETQYFGPGTRLLVL.

This chain links TRBV20-1 with TRBJ1-1; D is undetermined. Germline loops: CDR1 DFQATT, CDR2 SNEGSKA (reference sequence). The V gene lost 6 bases and the J gene lost 1 base, with 15 bases spanning the gap. This CDR3 is 14 amino acids long. The chain's CDR3 is CSALVTPKNTEAFF. In nucleotides, the CDR3 is TGCAGTGCATTGGTTACGCCAAAGAACACTGAAGCTTTCTTT.

This clonotype showed up just a few times. This chain joins TRBV5-1 and TRBJ1-5; 10 bases agree with TRBD1. The CDR3 totals 15 residues. The germline gives CDR1 SGHRS, CDR2 YFSETQ. With V trimmed by 5 bases and J by 3 bases, 5 bases remained unmatched. In DNA form, the CDR3 reads TGCGCCAGCAGTCCCGGGACAGGGGACAATCAGCCCCAGCATTTT. As protein: CASSPGTGDNQPQHF.

Many counts were recorded for this clonotype. The chain combines TRBV6-5 with TRBJ1-2; 7 nucleotides align to TRBD1. With 7 bases clipped from V and 8 bases from J, the junction kept 7 bases outside the gene matches. Germline CDR1 is MNHEY and CDR2 is SVGAGI. This CDR3 contains 12 residues. CDR3 DNA sequence: TGTGCCAGCAAACCGCAGGGGGAGGGCTACACCTTC. Its protein product is CASKPQGEGYTF.

The rearrangement uses TRBV7-2 and TRBJ1-4; D may be TRBD1 (5 bases). Trimming left V 5 bases short and J 8 bases short, with 18 bases between. The CDR3 contains 15 residues. Germline loops: CDR1 SGHTA, CDR2 FQGNSA. Here the CDR3 DNA reads TGTGCCAGCAGCGTAGTCCGGACAAGAGGGGAAAAACTGTTTTTT. Residues: CASSVVRTRGEKLFF.

This CDR3 reads CASSQDERGGRDTQYF. CDR3 coding DNA: TGTGCCAGCAGCCAAGATGAGCGGGGGGGCCGAGATACGCAGTATTTT. V and J are TRBV4-2 and TRBJ2-3; 10 positions agree with TRBD2. Germline V CDR1 and CDR2: LGHNA, YNFKEQ. The CDR3 runs 16 residues. The V segment lost 0 bases and the J segment 5 bases; nucleotides outside the gene matches: 5.

This clonotype has a single count. CDR3 in DNA: TGCAGTGCTAGACCTGGGGGCGATGAGCAGTTCTTC. Its translation is CSARPGGDEQFF. This chain joins TRBV20-1 and TRBJ2-1; tentatively, D is TRBD1 (6 bases). V lost 2 bases and J 8 bases, leaving 10 bases between the germline ends. The CDR3 spans 12 residues. Germline V lookup: CDR1 DFQATT, CDR2 SNEGSKA (reference sequence).